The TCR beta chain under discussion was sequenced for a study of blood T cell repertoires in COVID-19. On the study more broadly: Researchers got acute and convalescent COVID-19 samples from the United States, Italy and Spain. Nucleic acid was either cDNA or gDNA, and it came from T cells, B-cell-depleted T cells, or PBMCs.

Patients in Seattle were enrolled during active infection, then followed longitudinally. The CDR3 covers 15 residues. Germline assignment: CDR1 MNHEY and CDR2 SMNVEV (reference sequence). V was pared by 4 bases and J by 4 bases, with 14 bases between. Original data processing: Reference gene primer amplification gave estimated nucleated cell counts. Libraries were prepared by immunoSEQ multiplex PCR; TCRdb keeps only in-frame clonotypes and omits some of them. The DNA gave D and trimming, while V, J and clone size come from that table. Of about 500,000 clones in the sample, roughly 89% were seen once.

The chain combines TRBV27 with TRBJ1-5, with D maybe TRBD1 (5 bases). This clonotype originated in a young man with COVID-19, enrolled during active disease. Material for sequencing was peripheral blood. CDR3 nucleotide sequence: TGTGCCAGCAGTTCCGGGACTGTTTCTAATCAGCCCCAGCATTTT. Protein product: CASSSGTVSNQPQHF.